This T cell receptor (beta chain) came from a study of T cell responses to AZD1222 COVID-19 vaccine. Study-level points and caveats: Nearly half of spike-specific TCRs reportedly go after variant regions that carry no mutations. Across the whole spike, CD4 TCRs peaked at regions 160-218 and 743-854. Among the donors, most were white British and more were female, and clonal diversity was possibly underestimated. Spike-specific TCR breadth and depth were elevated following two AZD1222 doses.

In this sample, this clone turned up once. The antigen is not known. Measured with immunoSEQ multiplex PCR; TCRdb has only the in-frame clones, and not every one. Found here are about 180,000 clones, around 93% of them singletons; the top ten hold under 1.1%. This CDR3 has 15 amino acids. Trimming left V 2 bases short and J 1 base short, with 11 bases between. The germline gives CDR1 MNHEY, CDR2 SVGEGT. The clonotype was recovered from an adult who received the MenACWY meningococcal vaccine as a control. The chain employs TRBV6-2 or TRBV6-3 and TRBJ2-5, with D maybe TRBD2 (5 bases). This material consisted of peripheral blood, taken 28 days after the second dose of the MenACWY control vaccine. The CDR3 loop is CASSYSGLLQETQYF. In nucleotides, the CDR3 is TGTGCCAGCAGTTACAGCGGCCTCCTCCAAGAGACCCAGTACTTC.